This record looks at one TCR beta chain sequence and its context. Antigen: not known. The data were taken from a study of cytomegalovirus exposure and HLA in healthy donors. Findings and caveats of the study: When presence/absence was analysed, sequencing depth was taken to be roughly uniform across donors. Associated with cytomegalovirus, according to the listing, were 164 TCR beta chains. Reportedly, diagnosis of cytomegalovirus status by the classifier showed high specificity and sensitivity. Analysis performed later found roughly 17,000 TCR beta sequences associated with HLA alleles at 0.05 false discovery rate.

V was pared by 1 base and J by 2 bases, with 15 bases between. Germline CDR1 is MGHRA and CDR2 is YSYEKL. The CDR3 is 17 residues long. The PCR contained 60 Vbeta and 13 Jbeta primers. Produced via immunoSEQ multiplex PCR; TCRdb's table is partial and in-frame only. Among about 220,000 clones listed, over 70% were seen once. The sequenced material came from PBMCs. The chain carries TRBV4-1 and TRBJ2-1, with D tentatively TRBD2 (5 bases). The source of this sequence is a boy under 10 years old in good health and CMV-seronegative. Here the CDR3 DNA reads TGCGCCAGCAGCCAAGTGGAGGTGCGCCTAGCCTACAATGAGCAGTTCTTC. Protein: CASSQVEVRLAYNEQFF.